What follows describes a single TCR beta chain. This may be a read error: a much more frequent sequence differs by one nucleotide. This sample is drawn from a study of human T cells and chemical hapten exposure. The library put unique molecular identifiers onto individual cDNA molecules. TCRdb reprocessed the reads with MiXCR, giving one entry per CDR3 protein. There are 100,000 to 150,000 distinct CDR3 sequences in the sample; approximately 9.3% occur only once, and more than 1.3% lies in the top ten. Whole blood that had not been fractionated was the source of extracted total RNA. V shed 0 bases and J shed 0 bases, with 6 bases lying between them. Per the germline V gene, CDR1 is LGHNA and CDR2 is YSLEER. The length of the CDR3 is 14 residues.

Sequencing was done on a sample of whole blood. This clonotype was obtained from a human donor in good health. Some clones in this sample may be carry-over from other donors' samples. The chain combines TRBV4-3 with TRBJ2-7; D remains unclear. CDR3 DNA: TGCGCCAGCAGCCAAGACAAAGTCTCCTACGAGCAGTACTTC. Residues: CASSQDKVSYEQYF.